The 5 T cell receptor beta chains listed next were all sequenced from one sample in a study of blood T cell repertoires in COVID-19. Sequencing used immunoSEQ multiplex PCR; TCRdb keeps in-frame clones, though not all of them. This sample yields around 46,000 clones, of which roughly 82% are seen a single time; roughly 7% belongs to the top ten. The material sequenced was peripheral blood. The source is a man aged 40-49 years with acute or convalescent COVID-19.

The rearrangement uses TRBV6-2 or TRBV6-3 and TRBJ1-5, with D tentatively TRBD1 (6 bases). The CDR3 has 14 residues. Trimming left V 6 bases short and J 1 base short, with 10 bases between. The germline gives CDR1 MNHEY, CDR2 SVGEGT. The CDR3 DNA is TGTGCCAGCAGCCTCAGGGGAAGCAATCAGCCCCAGCATTTT. This translates into CASSLRGSNQPQHF.

V and J are TRBV12-3 or TRBV12-4 and TRBJ1-6; possible D gene TRBD1, 5 bases. Deletions cut 5 bases from V and 13 bases from J, with 9 bases between. The CDR3 has 11 amino acids. CDR3 sequence: CASSATGPLHF. In DNA, the CDR3 is TGTGCCAGCAGTGCCACAGGCCCCCTCCACTTT.

This rearrangement joins TRBV28 to TRBJ2-7; TRBD1 agrees at 10 bases. The V and J ends lost 7 bases and 2 bases, in that order; junction bases with no gene match: 8. CDR1 MDHEN and CDR2 SYDVKM come from the germline V gene. The CDR3 contains 15 residues. The CDR3 bases are TGTGCCAGCAAGAACTCCGGGACAGGGGCCTACGAGCAGTACTTC. Translating gives CASKNSGTGAYEQYF.

This chain connects TRBV5-1 to TRBJ1-2; perhaps TRBD1 as D (5 bases). V lost 0 bases and J 4 bases, leaving 13 bases between the germline ends. CDR1 SGHRS and CDR2 YFSETQ come from the germline V gene. The CDR3 loop spans 15 amino acids. CDR3 DNA sequence: TGCGCCAGCAGCTTGGGGTTGGGGCCCTTCTATGGCTACACCTTC. This encodes CASSLGLGPFYGYTF.

The chain recombines TRBV5-1 with TRBJ2-1, with TRBD1 matching over 9 bases. The length of the CDR3 is 16 residues. The J segment lost 1 base and the V segment lost 2 bases, leaving 4 bases of the junction unmatched. The germline V gene has CDR1 SGHRS and CDR2 YFSETQ. DNA for the CDR3: TGCGCCAGCAGCTTCACAGGGGGCTTTTCCTACAATGAGCAGTTCTTC. It yields the protein CASSFTGGFSYNEQFF. Full variable domain (missing parts from reference TRBV5-1 and TRBJ2-1): KAGVTQTPRYLIKTRGQQVTLSCSPISGHRSVSWYQQTPGQGLQFLFEYFSETQRNKGNFPGRFSGRQFSNSRSEMNVSTLELGDSALYLCASSFTGGFSYNEQFFGPGTRLTVL.